The rows below give T cell receptor beta chains drawn from one sample of a study of control samples from healthy donors and cancer patients. The assay was immunoSEQ multiplex PCR, and TCRdb's table has in-frame clones only and misses some. This sample has some 40,000 clones, with around 83% found just once. Sequencing input: PBMCs. The origin of the receptors is a woman aged 60-75 years with lung cancer. CDR3s include the opening cysteine and the closing phenylalanine or tryptophan. The order of the fields is CDR3 length, J gene, D gene, V gene, clone size, CDR3 protein, CDR3 DNA. The D gene is left open where the match is weak. Where a row states a size, it is once, few, many or the class of an expanded clone; other rows omit it.

length: 13
J: TRBJ1-6
D: -
V: TRBV9
size: once
CDR3: CASSVDRVSPLHF
DNA: TGTGCCAGCAGCGTAGACAGGGTCTCGCCCCTCCACTTT

length: 13
J: TRBJ2-5
D: -
V: TRBV7-9
size: -
CDR3: CASSLTAQETQYF
DNA: TGTGCCAGCAGCTTAACAGCCCAAGAGACCCAGTACTTC

length: 15
J: TRBJ1-5
D: TRBD1
V: TRBV19
size: -
CDR3: CASIPGQGLRQPQHF
DNA: TGTGCCAGTATTCCGGGACAGGGACTGAGGCAGCCCCAGCATTTT

length: 13
J: TRBJ1-2
D: -
V: TRBV5-1
size: -
CDR3: CATSPDSNYGYTF
DNA: TGCGCCACCTCGCCCGATTCTAACTATGGCTACACCTTC

length: 15
J: TRBJ2-5
D: -
V: TRBV6-2/TRBV6-3
size: few
CDR3: CASSPPNREQETQYF
DNA: TGTGCCAGCAGTCCACCAAACAGGGAACAAGAGACCCAGTACTTC

length: 11
J: TRBJ2-7
D: -
V: TRBV25-1
size: -
CDR3: CASSVTIEQYF
DNA: TGTGCCAGCAGTGTAACGATCGAGCAGTACTTC

length: 14
J: TRBJ2-7
D: -
V: TRBV7-6
size: -
CDR3: CASSLTGSSYEQYF
DNA: TGTGCCAGCAGCTTAACAGGGAGCTCCTACGAGCAGTACTTC

length: 14
J: TRBJ1-3
D: -
V: TRBV19
size: -
CDR3: CASSIGVAGNTIYF
DNA: TGTGCCAGTAGTATAGGCGTTGCCGGAAACACCATATATTTT

length: 14
J: TRBJ2-7
D: -
V: TRBV5-1
size: -
CDR3: CASSLGGSSYEQYF
DNA: TGCGCCAGCAGCTTGGGGGGGAGCTCCTACGAGCAGTACTTC

length: 14
J: TRBJ2-3
D: -
V: TRBV28
size: -
CDR3: CASSQGGNTDTQYF
DNA: TGTGCCAGCAGTCAGGGCGGGAACACAGATACGCAGTATTTT

length: 13
J: TRBJ1-5
D: -
V: TRBV7-9
size: -
CDR3: CASSLGANQPQHF
DNA: TGTGCCAGCAGCTTAGGGGCCAATCAGCCCCAGCATTTT

length: 13
J: TRBJ2-5
D: -
V: TRBV29-1
size: -
CDR3: CSVVRQQQETQYF
DNA: TGCAGCGTTGTCCGACAGCAGCAGGAGACCCAGTACTTC

length: 13
J: TRBJ2-7
D: -
V: TRBV27
size: -
CDR3: CASRMTGSYEQYF
DNA: TGTGCCAGCCGCATGACAGGATCCTACGAGCAGTACTTC

length: 16
J: TRBJ2-7
D: -
V: TRBV30
size: -
CDR3: CAWRRPGGRGSYEQYF
DNA: TGTGCCTGGAGACGCCCAGGGGGGCGCGGCTCCTACGAGCAGTACTTC

length: 14
J: TRBJ2-7
D: TRBD1
V: TRBV5-1
size: -
CDR3: CASTTWGQAYEQYF
DNA: TGCGCCAGCACCACATGGGGACAGGCCTACGAGCAGTACTTC

length: 14
J: TRBJ1-1
D: TRBD1
V: TRBV7-8
size: -
CDR3: CASSRQGINTEAFF
DNA: TGTGCCAGCAGCAGACAGGGAATTAACACTGAAGCTTTCTTT

length: 13
J: TRBJ2-3
D: -
V: TRBV4-1
size: -
CDR3: CASSPLDTDTQYF
DNA: TGCGCCAGCAGCCCCCTTGACACAGATACGCAGTATTTT

length: 15
J: TRBJ1-2
D: -
V: TRBV5-6
size: -
CDR3: CASSTLGGRGYGYTF
DNA: TGTGCCAGCAGCACCTTGGGGGGGCGAGGCTATGGCTACACCTTC

length: 14
J: TRBJ1-3
D: -
V: TRBV2
size: -
CDR3: CASSDQGGGNTIYF
DNA: TGTGCCAGCAGTGATCAGGGAGGCGGAAACACCATATATTTT

length: 15
J: TRBJ2-2
D: -
V: TRBV7-3
size: -
CDR3: CASSRRGGSTGELFF
DNA: TGTGCCAGCAGCCGACGAGGGGGTAGCACCGGGGAGCTGTTTTTT

length: 14
J: TRBJ1-5
D: -
V: TRBV6-5
size: -
CDR3: CASSLSYSNQPQHF
DNA: TGTGCCAGCAGCCTTTCCTATAGCAATCAGCCCCAGCATTTT

length: 13
J: TRBJ1-5
D: -
V: TRBV7-9
size: few
CDR3: CASSLRGDQPQHF
DNA: TGTGCCAGCAGCTTAAGGGGTGATCAGCCCCAGCATTTT

length: 12
J: TRBJ2-7
D: -
V: TRBV3-1/TRBV3-2
size: -
CDR3: CASSSSSYEQYF
DNA: TGTGCCAGCAGCTCGAGCTCCTACGAGCAGTACTTC

length: 16
J: TRBJ1-2
D: TRBD1
V: TRBV19
size: -
CDR3: CASSPQSGQGNYGYTF
DNA: TGTGCCAGTAGTCCTCAATCCGGACAGGGGAACTATGGCTACACCTTC

length: 15
J: TRBJ2-7
D: TRBD1
V: TRBV15
size: -
CDR3: CATSRDPGQGYEQYF
DNA: TGTGCCACCAGCAGAGATCCGGGACAGGGCTACGAGCAGTACTTC

length: 14
J: TRBJ2-2
D: -
V: TRBV9
size: once
CDR3: CASSVTGLTGELFF
DNA: TGTGCCAGCAGCGTAACGGGTTTGACCGGGGAGCTGTTTTTT

length: 15
J: TRBJ2-7
D: -
V: TRBV11-2
size: -
CDR3: CASSLSHRSGDEQYF
DNA: TGTGCCAGCAGCTTATCCCACAGGTCGGGGGACGAGCAGTACTTC

length: 14
J: TRBJ1-1
D: -
V: TRBV7-9
size: few
CDR3: CASSLPQGYTEAFF
DNA: TGTGCCAGCAGCCTTCCCCAGGGGTACACTGAAGCTTTCTTT

length: 17
J: TRBJ1-3
D: -
V: TRBV9
size: once
CDR3: CASSVQPSVEGGNTIYF
DNA: TGTGCCAGCAGCGTGCAACCCTCGGTGGAGGGTGGAAACACCATATATTTT

length: 13
J: TRBJ1-2
D: -
V: TRBV12-3/TRBV12-4
size: -
CDR3: CASSLGTGYGYTF
DNA: TGTGCCAGCAGTTTGGGGACGGGCTATGGCTACACCTTC

length: 14
J: TRBJ1-1
D: -
V: TRBV18
size: -
CDR3: CASSPGRGDTEAFF
DNA: TGTGCCAGCTCACCCGGGCGGGGAGACACTGAAGCTTTCTTT

length: 15
J: TRBJ2-3
D: -
V: TRBV5-5
size: -
CDR3: CASSWGGQAGDTQYF
DNA: TGTGCCAGCAGCTGGGGGGGACAGGCGGGCGATACGCAGTATTTT

length: 17
J: TRBJ2-6
D: TRBD1
V: TRBV29-1
size: -
CDR3: CSVVGGQSFSGANVLTF
DNA: TGCAGCGTTGTAGGGGGACAGAGTTTCTCTGGGGCCAACGTCCTGACTTTC

length: 13
J: TRBJ1-2
D: -
V: TRBV6-6
size: -
CDR3: CAVQGGGNYGYTF
DNA: TGTGCCGTACAAGGGGGGGGTAACTATGGCTACACCTTC

length: 16
J: TRBJ2-5
D: -
V: TRBV7-9
size: -
CDR3: CASSLNTIGYQETQYF
DNA: TGTGCCAGCAGCTTAAATACAATCGGCTACCAAGAGACCCAGTACTTC

length: 18
J: TRBJ1-4
D: -
V: TRBV10-1
size: -
CDR3: CASSESTDPGQGDEKLFF
DNA: TGCGCCAGCAGTGAGTCGACCGACCCGGGCCAGGGCGATGAAAAACTGTTTTTT

length: 15
J: TRBJ1-1
D: TRBD1
V: TRBV11-2
size: -
CDR3: CASSFRGRLDTEAFF
DNA: TGTGCCAGCAGCTTCAGGGGGCGCTTGGACACTGAAGCTTTCTTT

length: 13
J: TRBJ1-6
D: -
V: TRBV5-1
size: -
CDR3: CASREDSNSPLHF
DNA: TGCGCCAGCCGCGAGGACAGTAATTCACCCCTCCACTTT

length: 13
J: TRBJ2-3
D: -
V: TRBV11-2
size: -
CDR3: CASSLDLTDTQYF
DNA: TGTGCCAGCAGCTTAGATCTTACAGATACGCAGTATTTT

length: 15
J: TRBJ2-7
D: -
V: TRBV5-1
size: -
CDR3: CASSLGGLSNYEQYF
DNA: TGCGCCAGCAGCTTGGGTGGGCTAAGTAACTACGAGCAGTACTTC